This T cell receptor beta chain was documented in a study of blood T cell repertoires in COVID-19. Study overall: Researchers got acute and convalescent COVID-19 samples from the United States, Italy and Spain.

Assay: immunoSEQ multiplex PCR; the TCRdb copy retains only in-frame clones and omits some. The sample lists some 120,000 clones; almost 70% were seen once. CDR3 length: 13 amino acids. Germline loops: CDR1 ENHRY, CDR2 SYGVKD. J gave up 4 bases and V 4 bases, and 1 base lay outside the gene matches. The sequencing input was peripheral blood. The sequence derives from a woman aged 65 to 85 with acute or convalescent COVID-19. This sequence joins TRBV10-3 and TRBJ2-3, with 8 positions matching TRBD2. CDR3 DNA: TGTGCCATCAGTGGGACTAGCCCAGATACGCAGTATTTT. It encodes CAISGTSPDTQYF.